The present T cell receptor beta chain was sequenced within a study of OX40 agonist ivuxolimab in advanced cancers. The V gene lost 4 bases and the J gene lost 4 bases, with 13 bases spanning the gap. The CDR3 loop spans 14 amino acids. CDR1 is SEHNR and CDR2 is FQNEAQ in the germline V gene (reference sequence). Notes on this clone: Its antigen is unknown.

The study, taken as a whole, reports: Both CD4+ and CD8+ T cell populations in blood had undergone clonal expansion by week 6 at 0.1 to 3.0 mg/kg.

Measured with immunoSEQ multiplex PCR; TCRdb has only the in-frame clones, and not every one. The repertoire holds some 48,000 clones, about 80% seen once, with over 7% in the top ten. This TCR was recovered from an adult with an advanced solid tumor such as melanoma, head and neck, liver or kidney cancer. Sequences were derived from CD4+ or CD8+ T cells sorted from blood, sampled in a trial of the OX40 agonist ivuxolimab. The gene calls are TRBV7-9 and TRBJ2-5, with D possibly matching TRBD1 (6 bases). The CDR3 reads CASSSQGWGETQYF. The CDR3 DNA reads TGTGCCAGCAGCTCACAGGGCTGGGGAGAGACCCAGTACTTC.